This T cell receptor (beta chain) stems from a study of T cells in Graves' hyperthyroidism and ophthalmopathy. Study as a whole: Peripheral blood was collected at initial diagnosis, before any treatment.

The CDR3 runs to 14 residues. Germline trimming cut 3 bases from V and 7 bases from J; bases unmatched to any gene: 8. Disease duration under 2 months; hyperthyroidism patients were aged 18 to 65. Criteria for exclusion of patients were uncontrolled infection, other autoimmune disease, pregnancy or lactation. TCR beta CDR3 regions were amplified from RNA. In the first-round RT-PCR of the TCR CDR3, the HTBI primer set was used. MiXCR, run by TCRdb on the multiplex PCR reads, gives a single entry per CDR3 protein. Among roughly 510,000 distinct CDR3 sequences listed, under 25% were seen once. There are many counts of this clonotype.

What was sequenced was blood. The rearrangement links TRBV12-3 or TRBV12-4 to TRBJ2-5, with 7 nucleotides matching TRBD1. The receptor's source is a man between 18 and 29 years old with Graves' hyperthyroidism. The CDR3 coding sequence is TGTGCCAGCAGTTTCTGGACAGGAGGAGGGACCCAGTACTTC. It specifies CASSFWTGGGTQYF.